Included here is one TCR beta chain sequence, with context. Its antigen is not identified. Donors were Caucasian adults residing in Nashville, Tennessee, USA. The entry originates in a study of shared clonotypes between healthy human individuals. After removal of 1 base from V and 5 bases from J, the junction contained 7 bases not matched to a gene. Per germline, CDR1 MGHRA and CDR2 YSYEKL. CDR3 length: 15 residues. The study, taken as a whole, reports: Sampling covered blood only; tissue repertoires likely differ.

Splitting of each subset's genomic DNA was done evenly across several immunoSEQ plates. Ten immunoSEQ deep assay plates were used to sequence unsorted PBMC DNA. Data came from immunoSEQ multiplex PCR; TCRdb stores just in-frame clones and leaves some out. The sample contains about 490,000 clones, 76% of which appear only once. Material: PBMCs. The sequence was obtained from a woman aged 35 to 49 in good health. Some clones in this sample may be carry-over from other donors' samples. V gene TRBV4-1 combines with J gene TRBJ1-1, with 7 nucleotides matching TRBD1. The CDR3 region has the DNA TGCGCCAGCAGCCAAGTGACAGGGTGGGGAACTGAAGCTTTCTTT. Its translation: CASSQVTGWGTEAFF.